The 27 T cell receptor beta chains below all came from one sample that was sequenced in a study of OX40 agonist ivuxolimab in advanced cancers. Clones were sequenced by immunoSEQ multiplex PCR, and TCRdb holds only the in-frame ones, with some missing. The sample has approximately 79,000 clones, 94% seen once. This specimen was CD4+ or CD8+ T cells sorted from blood, taken in a trial of the OX40 agonist ivuxolimab. These TCRs come from an adult with an advanced solid tumor such as melanoma, head and neck, liver or kidney cancer.

The V gene is TRBV19, the J gene TRBJ1-5; 9 nucleotides line up with TRBD1. From germline, CDR1 is LNHDA and CDR2 SQIVND (reference sequence). V trimming: 6 bases; J trimming: 5 bases; junction bases outside the gene matches: 8. CDR3 size: 15 residues. The CDR3 coding sequence is TGTGCCAGTAGAGTCGACGGACAGGGGCATCAGCCCCAGCATTTT. This translates into CASRVDGQGHQPQHF.

The chain couples TRBV7-9 to TRBJ2-1; 8 positions match TRBD1. The CDR3 sequence is 15 residues long. The trim removed 3 bases at V and 8 bases at J, leaving 9 bases unmatched. Germline V CDR1 and CDR2: SEHNR, FQNEAQ (reference sequence). The DNA for the CDR3 is TGTGCCAGCAGCTTTATGCAGGGGGCTAGGGATGAGCAGTTCTTC. It yields the protein CASSFMQGARDEQFF.

The chain uses TRBV10-3 and TRBJ1-5; D gene ambiguous. Germline V gene lookup returns CDR1 ENHRY and CDR2 SYGVKD. The length of the CDR3 is 14 residues. Trimming removed 4 bases from V and 3 bases from J, with 10 bases in between. CDR3 loop: CAISGEGFNQPQHF. In DNA form, the CDR3 reads TGTGCCATCAGTGGGGAAGGGTTCAATCAGCCCCAGCATTTT.

V is TRBV6-6 and J is TRBJ2-1; D remains ambiguous. CDR3 length equals 10 residues. Per the germline V gene, CDR1 is MNHNY and CDR2 is SVGAGI (reference sequence). V was pared by 7 bases and J by 7 bases, with 5 bases between. CDR3 region: CASNLNEQFF. The CDR3 DNA reads as TGTGCCAGCAACCTTAATGAGCAGTTCTTC.

The CDR3 is CASRHGGHEQYF. CDR3 DNA: TGTGCCAGCAGACACGGGGGGCACGAGCAGTACTTC. J is TRBJ2-7 and V is TRBV6-5; a weak D match, TRBD2 (7 bases). Trimming removed 6 bases from V and 5 bases from J, with 11 bases in between. The CDR3 extends over 12 amino acids. Germline CDR1 is MNHEY and CDR2 is SVGAGI.

The J gene is TRBJ2-7, the V gene TRBV6-5, with 8 positions matching TRBD2. Trimming at V came to 3 bases and at J to 0 bases, leaving 7 bases not matched to a gene. The CDR3 consists of 16 residues. Germline CDR1 reads MNHEY; CDR2 reads SVGAGI. The CDR3 region has the DNA TGTGCCAGCAGTTATCTTGGCGGGAGGAGCTCCTACGAGCAGTACTTC. The encoded protein is CASSYLGGRSSYEQYF.

The V gene is TRBV7-9, the J gene TRBJ2-2; D might be TRBD1 (6 bases). CDR1 and CDR2 from the germline V gene are SEHNR and FQNEAQ (reference sequence). CDR3 length: 15 amino acids. V lost 3 bases to trimming and J lost 3 bases, with 11 bases between them. DNA of the CDR3: TGTGCCAGCAGCTTCCAGGGGCGGTACACCGGGGAGCTGTTTTTT. This codes for CASSFQGRYTGELFF.

V gene TRBV5-1 combines with J gene TRBJ1-2; D unclear. V was pared by 0 bases and J by 8 bases, with 8 bases between. Germline V gives CDR1 SGHRS, CDR2 YFSETQ. CDR3 length: 12 amino acids. CDR3 coding DNA: TGCGCCAGCAGCTTGGGGGTGAGCGGCTACACCTTC. Translating gives CASSLGVSGYTF.

The rearrangement uses TRBV6-5 and TRBJ1-1, with a weak D call TRBD1 (6 bases). Trimming removed 7 bases from V and 3 bases from J, with 15 bases in between. The CDR3 totals 14 residues. Germline CDR1 MNHEY, CDR2 SVGAGI. This chain's CDR3 is CASTLRGGDTEAFF. The CDR3 DNA reads as TGTGCCAGCACCCTTAGGGGGGGAGACACTGAAGCTTTCTTT.

The rearrangement links TRBV18 to TRBJ2-2; D possibly matches TRBD1 or TRBD2 (6 bases each). With 2 bases removed from V and 0 bases from J, the gap between germline ends came to 10 bases. Germline-derived CDR1 and CDR2 are KGHSH and LQKENI. The CDR3 consists of 16 residues. CDR3 loop: CASSPEGGTNTGELFF. Written as DNA, the CDR3 is TGTGCCAGCTCACCAGAGGGGGGTACGAACACCGGGGAGCTGTTTTTT.

CDR3 in DNA: TGTGCCAGCACGCTGGGTCCCCACTACGAGCAGTACTTC. Translated: CASTLGPHYEQYF. The gene calls are TRBV2 and TRBJ2-7; no firm D call. The V and J ends lost 7 bases and 3 bases respectively, with 13 bases between them. Looked up from germline, CDR1 is SNHLY and CDR2 is FYNNEI. This CDR3 is built from 13 residues. The variable domain in full, with the rest retrieved from reference TRBV2 and TRBJ2-7, is EPEVTQTPSHQVTQMGQEVILRCVPISNHLYFYWYRQILGQKVEFLVSFYNNEISEKSEIFDDQFSVERPDGSNFTLKIRSTKLEDSAMYFCASTLGPHYEQYFGPGTRLTVT.

This clone was recorded at least ten times. DNA for the CDR3: TGTGCCAGCAGGGATAATCAGGGAGTCGGTTCACCCCTCCACTTT. This sequence encodes CASRDNQGVGSPLHF. The chain is built from TRBV6-1 and TRBJ1-6; the D gene is possibly TRBD1 (5 bases). Germline V gene lookup returns CDR1 MNHNS and CDR2 SASEGT. The ends were cut back, 6 bases at V and 9 bases at J, with 18 bases in the middle. CDR3 size: 15 residues.

The chain is built from TRBV25-1 and TRBJ2-7, with 12 bases matching TRBD2. The CDR3 length is 14 residues. The germline V gene has CDR1 MGHDK and CDR2 SYGVNS. V was pared by 4 bases and J by 3 bases, with 1 base of the junction left unmatched. CDR3 DNA: TGTGCCAGCAGTGGACTAGCGGGAGTCTACGAGCAGTACTTC. Translated, it gives CASSGLAGVYEQYF.

This chain joins TRBV4-3 and TRBJ1-4; D is perhaps TRBD1 (5 bases). Germline CDR1 LGHNA, CDR2 YSLEER. The CDR3 sequence is 14 residues long. V dropped 1 base and J dropped 8 bases, with 11 bases sitting between them. The chain's CDR3 is CASSQAQGWEKLFF. In DNA, the CDR3 is TGCGCCAGCAGCCAAGCCCAGGGTTGGGAAAAACTGTTTTTT.

The chain combines TRBV4-2 with TRBJ2-7, with D unresolved. CDR3 length: 15 amino acids. Germline CDR1 and CDR2: LGHNA and YNFKEQ. The V end was cut by 5 bases, the J end by 3 bases, with 17 bases between. DNA for the CDR3: TGTGCCAGCAGCACGCTATACAGTTTGGACTACGAGCAGTACTTC. Translated, it gives CASSTLYSLDYEQYF.

V and J are TRBV7-2 and TRBJ2-7; TRBD1 is a possible D gene (6 bases). CDR3 length: 13 amino acids. The germline V gene encodes CDR1 SGHTA and CDR2 FQGNSA. The ends were cut back, 3 bases at V and 3 bases at J, with 9 bases in the middle. CDR3 nucleotides: TGTGCCAGCAGCTTTGAGGGGGTCTACGAGCAGTACTTC. Translating it yields CASSFEGVYEQYF.

The chain combines TRBV4-3 with TRBJ2-3, with TRBD2 matching 9 bases. The CDR3 extends over 17 amino acids. Germline V lookup: CDR1 LGHNA, CDR2 YSLEER. V lost 0 bases and J lost 3; bases outside the gene matches: 7. Here the CDR3 reads CASSQDPNSGSTDTQYF. CDR3 DNA: TGCGCCAGCAGCCAAGATCCGAATAGCGGGAGTACAGATACGCAGTATTTT.

V is TRBV6-5 and J is TRBJ2-7; D gene unclear. Germline assignment: CDR1 MNHEY and CDR2 SVGAGI. The CDR3 covers 13 residues. The V end lost 4 bases, the J end lost 5 bases, and 12 bases lay between the germline ends. CDR3 residues: CASSWGSRNEQYF. CDR3 in DNA: TGTGCCAGCAGTTGGGGTTCCCGAAACGAGCAGTACTTC.

This sequence joins TRBV28 and TRBJ2-7; TRBD2 matches 8 bases. Germline CDR1 is MDHEN and CDR2 is SYDVKM. V was pared by 3 bases and J by 5 bases, with 9 bases of the junction left unmatched. This CDR3 region has 15 residues. CDR3 residues: CASSFETSGWDEQYF. The CDR3 nucleotides are TGTGCCAGCAGTTTCGAAACTAGCGGATGGGACGAGCAGTACTTC.

V and J are TRBV29-1 and TRBJ1-2; perhaps TRBD1 as D (5 bases). Trimming stripped 3 bases from V and 7 bases from J, with 12 bases between. The CDR3 is made up of 12 amino acids. Looked up from germline, CDR1 is SQVTM and CDR2 is ANQGSEA. The DNA for the CDR3 is TGCAGCGTTGATGGGGGTGGGGTTGGCTACACCTTC. Amino acids: CSVDGGGVGYTF.

The CDR3 region is CASSLGRGGDGYTF. The CDR3 coding sequence is TGTGCCAGCAGCTTAGGCAGGGGAGGGGACGGCTACACCTTC. The chain employs TRBV7-2 and TRBJ1-2; a weak D match, TRBD1 (6 bases). V gave up 1 base and J gave up 8 bases, with 14 bases separating them. CDR1 SGHTA and CDR2 FQGNSA come from the germline V gene. This CDR3 has 14 amino acids. The full variable domain, rest sourced from reference TRBV7-2 and TRBJ1-2, is GAGVSQSPSNKVTEKGKDVELRCDPISGHTALYWYRQSLGQGLEFLIYFQGNSAPDKSGLPSDRFSAERTGGSVSTLTIQRTQQEDSAVYLCASSLGRGGDGYTFGSGTRLTVV.

The CDR3, as DNA: TGTGCCAGTAGTAGGGACTACGAGCAGTACTTC. Its protein product is CASSRDYEQYF. This sequence joins TRBV19 and TRBJ2-7; D is unresolved. Germline V CDR1 and CDR2: LNHDA, SQIVND (reference sequence). Trimming left V 4 bases short and J 3 bases short, with 4 bases between. The CDR3 covers 11 residues.

The rearrangement links TRBV27 to TRBJ2-7; D gene ambiguous. The CDR3 is 16 residues long. Trimming took off 4 bases at V and 5 bases at J, with 21 bases between the two ends. Germline values: CDR1 MNHEY, CDR2 SMNVEV (reference sequence). As DNA, the CDR3 is TGTGCCAGCAGTTCCACGTGGGAAGGTCAGTATAACGAGCAGTACTTC. It translates to CASSSTWEGQYNEQYF.

The chain couples TRBV4-3 to TRBJ2-7, with a weak D call TRBD1 (6 bases). This CDR3 is built from 13 residues. Trimming cost V 0 bases and J 6 bases, with 9 bases left between them. Germline lookup yields CDR1 LGHNA and CDR2 YSLEER. The CDR3 protein is CASSQDRGREQYF. The CDR3 DNA is TGCGCCAGCAGCCAAGACAGGGGTCGCGAGCAGTACTTC.

V is TRBV9 and J is TRBJ2-3; D is unclear. V was clipped by 3 bases and J by 2 bases, with 7 bases between them. The CDR3 loop spans 13 amino acids. The germline CDR1 and CDR2 sequences are SGDLS and YYNGEE. CDR3 in DNA: TGTGCCAGCAGCGGTGACTCCACAGATACGCAGTATTTT. Its translation is CASSGDSTDTQYF. Drawing the rest from reference TRBV9 and TRBJ2-3, the complete variable domain is DSGVTQTPKHLITATGQRVTLRCSPRSGDLSVYWYQQSLDQGLQFLIQYYNGEERAKGNILERFSAQQFPDLHSELNLSSLELGDSALYFCASSGDSTDTQYFGPGTRLTVL.

The rearrangement links TRBV7-9 to TRBJ1-5; D not certain. CDR3 length: 15 amino acids. CDR1 SEHNR and CDR2 FQNEAQ come from the germline V gene (reference sequence). Trimming stripped 4 bases from V and 7 bases from J, with 17 bases between. This chain's CDR3 is CASSSAEESGQPQHF. The CDR3 DNA reads as TGTGCCAGCAGCTCCGCGGAGGAATCGGGCCAGCCCCAGCATTTT.

The chain recombines TRBV19 with TRBJ2-1, with D tentatively TRBD2 (6 bases). CDR1 and CDR2 from the germline V gene are LNHDA and SQIVND (reference sequence). CDR3 length equals 12 residues. V gave up 5 bases and J gave up 15 bases, with 17 bases separating them. CDR3 in DNA: TGTGCCAGTAGTCCTCCCCCGGGAGAAATGTTCTTC. This codes for CASSPPPGEMFF.